The TCR beta chain under discussion was sequenced for a study of identifying expanded T cells in peripheral blood. Clones were sequenced by immunoSEQ multiplex PCR, and TCRdb holds only the in-frame ones, with some missing. The repertoire consists of about 86,000 clones, with roughly 84% occurring once and the leading ten covering 4% to 5.5%. Study-level points and caveats: Over around two and four weeks, about 15 and 19 clones changed, versus approximately 1.2 between replicates. Clone count variance between approximately two-week samples rose with total template count.

Germline V gives CDR1 LNHNV, CDR2 YYDKDF (reference sequence). The V end was cut by 1 base, the J end by 3 bases, with 15 bases between. The CDR3 runs to 16 residues. Healthy donors had no documented immune events, such as infections, while sampled. Remarks on this clone: Its antigen is not known.

Sequenced material: blood. This receptor was identified in a person aged 18 to 70 in good health. The chain joins TRBV15 to TRBJ1-1, with D maybe TRBD1 (6 bases). CDR3 in amino acids: CATSRGRDRLDTEAFF. The CDR3, as DNA: TGTGCCACCAGCAGAGGTCGCGACAGGCTGGACACTGAAGCTTTCTTT.